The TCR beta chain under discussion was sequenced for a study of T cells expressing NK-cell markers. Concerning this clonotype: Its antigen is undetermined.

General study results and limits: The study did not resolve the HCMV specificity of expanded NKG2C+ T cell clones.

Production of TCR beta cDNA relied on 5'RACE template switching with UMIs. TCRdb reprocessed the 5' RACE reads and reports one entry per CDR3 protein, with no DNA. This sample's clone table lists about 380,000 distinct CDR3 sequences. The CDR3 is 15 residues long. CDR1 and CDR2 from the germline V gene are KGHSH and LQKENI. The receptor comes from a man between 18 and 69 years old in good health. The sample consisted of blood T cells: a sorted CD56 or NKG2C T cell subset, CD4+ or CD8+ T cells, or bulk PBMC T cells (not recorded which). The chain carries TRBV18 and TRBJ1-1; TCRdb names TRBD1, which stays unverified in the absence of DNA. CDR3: CASSPAGQTNTEAFF.